These T cell receptor beta chains were read from a single sample in a study of T-cell reconstitution after alpha-beta-depleted transplantation in children. TCRdb re-called the PCR reads with MiXCR, one entry per CDR3 protein. Among 450,000 to 500,000 distinct CDR3 sequences, roughly an eighth were seen once, and the ten largest hold 4.5% to 6%. The input for sequencing was PBMCs from the stem cell graft donor, taken from the stem cell graft. The receptors originated from a human donor who donated a stem cell graft to a child with combined immunodeficiency. Both conserved end residues are part of each CDR3. Each record gives: clone size, D gene, V gene, CDR3 length, J gene, CDR3 protein, CDR3 DNA. D genes are given only for firm matches. Expanded clones are given a class, and other clones once, few, many or no size at all.

>.|.|TRBV4-3|15|TRBJ1-1
CARAGDCSLNTEAFF
TGCGCCAGAGCAGGCGACTGTAGTTTGAACACTGAAGCTTTCTTT
>many|.|TRBV6-5|15|TRBJ2-2
CASSYMGVGTGELFF
TGTGCCAGCAGTTACATGGGAGTGGGCACCGGGGAGCTGTTTTTT
>few|TRBD2|TRBV20-1|14|TRBJ2-5
CSGESGIYQETQYF
TGCAGTGGTGAGAGCGGGATCTACCAAGAGACCCAGTACTTC
>many|TRBD2|TRBV6-5|16|TRBJ2-3
CASRKTSGRVTDTQYF
TGTGCCAGCAGAAAGACTAGCGGGAGGGTCACAGATACGCAGTATTTT
>few|.|TRBV12-3/TRBV12-4|13|TRBJ1-5
CASSVQGDQPQHF
TGTGCCAGCAGTGTTCAGGGCGATCAGCCCCAGCATTTT
>.|.|TRBV4-3|12|TRBJ2-2
CASSQWARRLFF
TGCGCCAGCAGCCAGTGGGCCCGGCGGCTGTTTTTT
>.|.|TRBV28|14|TRBJ2-3
CASSLYRAADTQYF
TGTGCCAGCAGTTTATACAGGGCGGCAGATACGCAGTATTTT
>few|.|TRBV24-1|13|TRBJ1-5
CATSDYTNQPQHF
TGTGCCACCAGTGATTATACCAATCAGCCCCAGCATTTT
>many|.|TRBV12-3/TRBV12-4|15|TRBJ2-2
CASSLAQGIIGELFF
TGTGCCAGCAGTTTAGCGCAAGGGATCATCGGGGAGCTGTTTTTT
>few|.|TRBV5-4|14|TRBJ2-3
CASSSRGEIDTQYF
TGTGCCAGCAGCTCCCGAGGGGAAATAGATACGCAGTATTTT
>few|.|TRBV6-6|11|TRBJ2-7
CASTTDGRRYF
TGTGCCAGCACAACGGACGGCAGGCGGTACTTC
>few|TRBD2|TRBV18|12|TRBJ2-3
CASSSGTNPQYF
TGTGCCAGCTCGTCCGGGACTAACCCGCAGTATTTT
>few|.|TRBV24-1|16|TRBJ2-1
CATSDPTDFSYNEQFF
TGTGCCACCAGTGACCCGACCGACTTCTCCTACAATGAGCAGTTCTTC
>few|TRBD2|TRBV5-1|16|TRBJ2-1
CASSPPTSGGYNEQFF
TGCGCCAGCAGCCCCCCGACTAGCGGGGGATACAATGAGCAGTTCTTC
>many|.|TRBV19|13|TRBJ2-7
CASTKRQGMEQYF
TGTGCCAGTACCAAACGGCAGGGTATGGAGCAGTACTTC
>.|.|TRBV2|15|TRBJ2-6
CARRDGVFGANVLTF
TGTGCCCGCCGGGACGGGGTCTTCGGGGCCAACGTCCTGACTTTC
>.|.|TRBV6-2/TRBV6-3|14|TRBJ2-7
CASSYGDSFYEQYF
TGTGCCAGCAGTTACGGGGACTCCTTCTACGAGCAGTACTTC
>.|.|TRBV3-1|12|TRBJ2-7
CATTQGGYEQYF
TGTGCCACCACCCAGGGGGGATACGAGCAGTACTTC
>.|.|TRBV30|11|TRBJ2-1
CACRPYNEQFF
TGTGCCTGTCGCCCATACAATGAGCAGTTCTTC
>few|.|TRBV4-3|15|TRBJ2-2
CASRPGSGNTGELFF
TGCGCCAGCAGACCCGGGTCTGGGAACACCGGGGAGCTGTTTTTT
>.|.|TRBV20-1|13|TRBJ2-5
CSARGRNQETQYF
TGCAGTGCTAGGGGGCGGAACCAAGAGACCCAGTACTTC
>.|TRBD2|TRBV5-1|15|TRBJ2-1
CASSLYLAGVAEQFF
TGCGCCAGCAGCCTGTACCTTGCGGGAGTGGCTGAGCAGTTCTTC
>many|.|TRBV20-1|15|TRBJ1-5
CSASFRTDFNQPQHF
TGCAGTGCTAGTTTTAGGACAGATTTCAATCAGCCCCAGCATTTT
>few|.|TRBV20-1|15|TRBJ2-5
CSASRRDSGPGTQYF
TGCAGTGCTAGCCGGCGGGATAGCGGTCCAGGGACCCAGTACTTC
>.|.|TRBV5-5|14|TRBJ2-5
CASSLAYLQETQYF
TGTGCCAGCAGCTTGGCGTATCTTCAAGAGACCCAGTACTTC
>.|.|TRBV12-3/TRBV12-4|14|TRBJ2-1
CASKAEQSKVEQFF
TGTGCCAGCAAAGCGGAACAGTCGAAGGTTGAGCAGTTCTTC
>many|TRBD1|TRBV6-2/TRBV6-3|15|TRBJ2-2
CATSPLTGGTGELFF
TGTGCCACCTCCCCTCTTACAGGGGGAACCGGGGAGCTGTTTTTT
>few|TRBD2|TRBV20-1|20|TRBJ2-3
CSARERTNSGRAYPPDTQYF
TGCAGTGCTAGAGAGAGAACGAATAGCGGGAGGGCCTACCCTCCAGATACGCAGTATTTT
>.|TRBD2|TRBV4-3|16|TRBJ2-1
CASSPSAQPGGNEQFF
TGCGCCAGCAGCCCATCGGCGCAGCCCGGGGGGAATGAGCAGTTCTTC
>.|.|TRBV30|14|TRBJ2-7
CAWGVSGVPGEQYF
TGTGCCTGGGGGGTTTCAGGGGTCCCAGGCGAGCAGTACTTC
>few|TRBD1|TRBV6-2/TRBV6-3|16|TRBJ1-1
CASNEPGQGPNTEAFF
TGTGCCAGCAACGAACCGGGACAGGGGCCTAACACTGAAGCTTTCTTT